This entry concerns a single T cell receptor beta chain. The data derive from a study of T cells in Graves' hyperthyroidism and ophthalmopathy. It was RNA transcripts that yielded the amplified TCR beta CDR3 regions. The HTBI primer set was used in a first-round RT-PCR of the TCR CDR3. TCRdb reprocessed the multiplex PCR reads with MiXCR, giving one entry per CDR3 protein. The top ten hold approximately 23% of the sample, which has around 340,000 distinct CDR3 sequences, approximately 15% seen once. Losses at the gene ends were 4 bases for V and 9 bases for J; bases not matched to a gene: 15. Germline V gene lookup returns CDR1 GTSNPN and CDR2 SVGIG (reference sequence). The CDR3 spans 15 residues.

The sequence was obtained from a woman younger than 45 with Graves' hyperthyroidism. The V and J genes are TRBV30 and TRBJ2-1; 7 bases align to TRBD2. The sequencing input was blood. As DNA, the CDR3 is TGTGCCTGGACCGGGGAACTAGCGACGCAAGGTGAGCAGTTCTTC. Residues: CAWTGELATQGEQFF.